Below, 10 T cell receptor beta chains from the same sample are listed, as sequenced in a study of technical replicates of blood from a few donors. Some clones are missing from TCRdb's copy, which holds only in-frame ones; the method was immunoSEQ multiplex PCR. The repertoire has 70,000 to 95,000 clones, approximately 94% of them found once; the top ten carry 0.24%. Input material: T cells isolated from PBMCs. The receptors derive from a human donor in good health.

The V gene is TRBV6-1, the J gene TRBJ2-1; D is undetermined. Trimming removed 6 bases at V and 8 bases at J, with 14 bases between. Per the germline V gene, CDR1 is MNHNS and CDR2 is SASEGT. CDR3 size: 13 residues. Here the CDR3 DNA reads TGTGCCAGCAGGGCCCCCGCTGATGATGAGCAGTTCTTC. Encoded protein: CASRAPADDEQFF.

In this sample, this clone turned up once. J is TRBJ2-7 and V is TRBV30; D gene uncertain. The CDR3 runs to 12 residues. The germline V gene encodes CDR1 GTSNPN and CDR2 SVGIG (reference sequence). The ends were cut back, 0 bases at V and 4 bases at J, with 7 bases in the middle. The CDR3 reads CAWSVFRYEQYF. CDR3 in DNA: TGTGCCTGGAGTGTCTTCCGGTACGAGCAGTACTTC.

The V call is TRBV5-6, the J call TRBJ2-3; 7 positions match TRBD1. Germline CDR1 SGHDT, CDR2 YYEEEE. CDR3 size: 17 residues. The V gene end was trimmed by 4 bases and the J gene end by 4 bases; junction bases not matched to a gene: 15. The CDR3 loop is CASSPRPYQGVADTQYF. CDR3 bases: TGTGCCAGCAGCCCCCGGCCTTATCAGGGGGTGGCAGATACGCAGTATTTT.

The chain uses TRBV7-2 and TRBJ2-7, with TRBD1 matching 9 bases. The V and J ends lost 2 bases and 4 bases, in that order; junction bases with no gene match: 3. From germline, CDR1 is SGHTA and CDR2 FQGNSA. The CDR3 length is 14 residues. The DNA of the CDR3 is TGTGCCAGCAGCTTACCGGGACAGGGTTACGAGCAGTACTTC. Translated, it gives CASSLPGQGYEQYF.

This chain joins TRBV7-2 and TRBJ1-4; 9 bases align to TRBD1. This CDR3 has 15 residues. V lost 6 bases to trimming and J lost 6 bases; unmatched junction nucleotides: 8. Germline CDR1 is SGHTA and CDR2 is FQGNSA. This CDR3 is CASRGQGGIYEKLFF. The CDR3, as DNA: TGTGCCAGCAGGGGACAGGGCGGGATCTATGAAAAACTGTTTTTT.

The V gene is TRBV7-8, the J gene TRBJ1-1, with D maybe TRBD1 (6 bases). Germline loops: CDR1 SGHVS, CDR2 FQNEAQ. The CDR3 has 20 amino acids. The V gene lost 4 bases and the J gene lost 3 bases, with 30 bases spanning the gap. The CDR3 here is CASSSGQFGEGYVRDTEAFF. The CDR3 DNA is TGTGCCAGCAGCTCAGGACAGTTCGGAGAGGGTTATGTACGGGACACTGAAGCTTTCTTT.

The CDR3 sequence is CASSQKDSGVQYEQYF. The DNA for the CDR3 is TGTGCCAGCAGCCAGAAGGATAGCGGGGTGCAGTACGAGCAGTACTTC. V usage is TRBV4-2 and J usage is TRBJ2-7; 8 nucleotides agree with TRBD2. This CDR3 is 16 amino acids long. After removal of 3 bases from V and 4 bases from J, the junction contained 11 bases not matched to a gene. Germline V gene data show CDR1 as LGHNA and CDR2 as YNFKEQ.

The chain employs TRBV10-1 and TRBJ2-3; 8 bases match TRBD2. CDR1 is WNHNN, CDR2 SYGVQD, per germline (reference sequence). The V and J ends lost 1 base and 3 bases, in that order; junction bases with no gene match: 3. The CDR3 is 15 residues long. CDR3 sequence: CASSELSGGTDTQYF. DNA of the CDR3: TGCGCCAGCAGTGAGTTGTCGGGGGGGACAGATACGCAGTATTTT.

This chain connects TRBV27 to TRBJ1-2; the match to TRBD1 covers 8 bases. Unmatched junction bases numbered 8, after V lost 6 bases and J lost 8 bases. Germline CDR1 MNHEY, CDR2 SMNVEV (reference sequence). The CDR3 consists of 13 residues. This chain's CDR3 is CASRPTGDYGYTF. The CDR3 coding sequence is TGTGCCAGCAGACCGACAGGGGATTACGGCTACACCTTC.

The chain couples TRBV30 to TRBJ2-1; 9 bases fit TRBD1. Germline CDR1 reads GTSNPN; CDR2 reads SVGIG (reference sequence). CDR3 length: 15 amino acids. V dropped 1 base and J dropped 7; count of bases not matched to a gene: 8. The CDR3 sequence is CAWSGTGQGGNEQFF. DNA of the CDR3: TGTGCCTGGAGTGGAACGGGACAGGGTGGGAATGAGCAGTTCTTC.